This TCR beta chain derives from a study of beta chain features in type 1 diabetes. General study results and limits: For Type 1 diabetes patients, all four CD4+ subsets carried TCRB CDR3s that were moderately but significantly shorter.

Expressed TCRB transcripts were sequenced because the entire RNA isolate underwent reverse transcription. Libraries were prepared by immunoSEQ multiplex PCR; TCRdb keeps only in-frame clonotypes and omits some of them. The table lists nearly 350,000 clones, approximately 9.7% of them singletons, with about 1% in the top ten. Notes on this clone: The antigen remains unidentified.

The CDR3 runs 16 residues. Germline lookup yields CDR1 SGHDN and CDR2 FVKESK. Unmatched junction bases numbered 5, after V lost 2 bases and J lost 4 bases. The TCR was taken from a man aged 30-40 years with type 1 diabetes. J is TRBJ2-1 and V is TRBV14, with 10 nucleotides matching TRBD1. The sample taken for sequencing was central memory CD4+ T cells from blood. The CDR3: CASSQLGTGAYNEQFF. The DNA of the CDR3 is TGTGCCAGCAGCCAACTCGGGACAGGGGCGTACAATGAGCAGTTCTTC.